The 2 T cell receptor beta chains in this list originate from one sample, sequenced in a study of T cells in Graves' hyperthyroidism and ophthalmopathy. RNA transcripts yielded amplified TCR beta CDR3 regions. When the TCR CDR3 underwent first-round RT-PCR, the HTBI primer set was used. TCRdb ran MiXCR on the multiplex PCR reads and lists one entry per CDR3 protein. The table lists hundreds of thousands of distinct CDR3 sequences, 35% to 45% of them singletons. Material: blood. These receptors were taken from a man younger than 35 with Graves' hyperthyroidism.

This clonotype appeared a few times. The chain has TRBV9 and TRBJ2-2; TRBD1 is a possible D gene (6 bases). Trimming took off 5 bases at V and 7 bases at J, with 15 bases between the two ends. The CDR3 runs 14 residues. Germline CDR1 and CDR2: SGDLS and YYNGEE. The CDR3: CASSTYRDFGELFF. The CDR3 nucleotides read TGTGCCAGCAGTACATACAGGGATTTCGGGGAGCTGTTTTTT.

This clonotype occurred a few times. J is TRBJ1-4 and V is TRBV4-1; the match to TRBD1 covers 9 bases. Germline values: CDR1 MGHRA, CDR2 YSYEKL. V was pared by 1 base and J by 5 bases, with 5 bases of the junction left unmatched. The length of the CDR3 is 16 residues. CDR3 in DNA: TGCGCCAGCAGCCAAGGAGAGGGGACAGGGAATGAAAAACTGTTTTTT. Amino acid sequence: CASSQGEGTGNEKLFF.